These 15 T cell receptor beta chains were sequenced from one sample in a study of T cell responses to AZD1222 COVID-19 vaccine (dated by TCRdb to the early 2020s). The time point label, as the study defines it: about 28 days (+/-7) after the second vaccine dose. The library was produced with the immunoSEQ multiplex PCR assay. The source is immuneACCESS, and TCRdb retained only in-frame sequences with V and J called. Part of the clones is not carried over; for the studies checked, unresolved V genes explain less than half of this, and the remainder is unexplained. Across this sample there are around 140,000 clones, with roughly 92% seen only once. Together, the top ten hold under 4.5% of the sample. This sample comprised peripheral blood, obtained 28 days after the second AZD1222 dose. These receptors all stem from an adult who received the AZD1222 COVID-19 vaccine.

V gene TRBV7-3 combines with J gene TRBJ2-5; tentative D call: TRBD2 (6 bases). Germline CDR1 SGHTA, CDR2 FQGTGA. CDR3 length: 13 amino acids. V shed 5 bases and J shed 4 bases, with 11 bases lying between them. As DNA, the CDR3 is TGTGCCAGCAGCCGCGGGGCCCCAGAGACCCAGTACTTC. This sequence encodes CASSRGAPETQYF. The entire variable domain, with the rest obtained from reference TRBV7-3 and TRBJ2-5, is as follows: GAGVSQTPSNKVTEKGKYVELRCDPISGHTALYWYRQSLGQGPEFLIYFQGTGAADDSGLPNDRFFAVRPEGSVSTLKIQRTERGDSAVYLCASSRGAPETQYFGPGTRLLVL.

The J gene is TRBJ1-2, the V gene TRBV7-2, with TRBD1 identical over 8 bases. CDR3 size: 13 residues. Germline loops: CDR1 SGHTA, CDR2 FQGNSA. V dropped 4 bases and J dropped 6; count of bases not matched to a gene: 4. The DNA of the CDR3 is TGTGCCAGCAGCTCCGGACAGGGAAATGGCTACACCTTC. This translates into CASSSGQGNGYTF.

The rearrangement uses TRBV5-4 and TRBJ1-4; 9 bases line up with TRBD1. The CDR3 has 14 amino acids. V lost 3 bases to trimming and J lost 6 bases; unmatched junction nucleotides: 3. From germline, CDR1 is SGHNT and CDR2 YYREEE (reference sequence). The CDR3 DNA is TGTGCCAGCAGCTACCGGGACAGGGATGAAAAACTGTTTTTT. This sequence encodes CASSYRDRDEKLFF.

The CDR3 nucleotides are TGTGCCAGCAGTTACGGCGGGTCTAATGAAAAACTGTTTTTT. Its translation: CASSYGGSNEKLFF. V gene TRBV6-6 combines with J gene TRBJ1-4, with unresolved D. The germline V gene encodes CDR1 MNHNY and CDR2 SVGAGI (reference sequence). The length of the CDR3 is 14 residues. Between the trimmed V and J ends, which lost 2 bases and 3 bases, there was a span of 7 bases.

J is TRBJ2-2 and V is TRBV4-1, with 15 bases matching TRBD2. CDR1 is MGHRA, CDR2 YSYEKL, per germline. V lost 3 bases and J lost 3; bases outside the gene matches: 11. The CDR3 consists of 20 residues. CDR3 region: CASSHLYRTSGGADTGELFF. Here the CDR3 DNA reads TGCGCCAGCAGCCACCTATACCGGACTAGCGGGGGGGCGGACACCGGGGAGCTGTTTTTT.

The rearrangement joins TRBV18 to TRBJ2-2; D is ambiguous. The CDR3 extends over 16 amino acids. The germline CDR1 and CDR2 sequences are KGHSH and LQKENI. Trimming stripped 4 bases from V and 0 bases from J, with 12 bases between. The DNA for the CDR3 is TGTGCCAGCTCACTAAACCCCTATGCGAACACCGGGGAGCTGTTTTTT. Its protein product is CASSLNPYANTGELFF.

The J gene is TRBJ1-2, the V gene TRBV10-3; no clear D. Germline loops: CDR1 ENHRY, CDR2 SYGVKD. The CDR3 extends over 13 amino acids. The V and J ends lost 10 bases and 1 base respectively, with 13 bases between them. The CDR3 nucleotides are TGTGCCACCGAGGACGGATATAACTATGGCTACACCTTC. Translation gives CATEDGYNYGYTF.

The V call is TRBV7-9, the J call TRBJ2-7; D perhaps matches TRBD1 (5 bases). Germline CDR1 is SEHNR and CDR2 is FQNEAQ (reference sequence). Trimming removed 5 bases at V and 2 bases at J, with 16 bases between. The CDR3 is 15 amino acids. CDR3 sequence (DNA): TGTGCCAGCAGCCCACCCGACAGATTTCCCTACGAGCAGTACTTC. This encodes CASSPPDRFPYEQYF.

In its sample, this clone was seen once. The J gene is TRBJ2-1, the V gene TRBV9, with a possible D match to TRBD2 (5 bases). CDR3 length equals 15 residues. CDR1 is SGDLS, CDR2 YYNGEE, per germline. Trimming removed 4 bases from V and 7 bases from J, with 18 bases in between. DNA for the CDR3: TGTGCCAGCAGCCCTTTCTCGGCGGGTAGGAATGAGCAGTTCTTC. Its protein is CASSPFSAGRNEQFF.

V is TRBV11-2 and J is TRBJ2-3, with D perhaps matching TRBD1 (5 bases). The germline gives CDR1 SGHAT, CDR2 FQNNGV. This CDR3 is built from 11 residues. Trimming left V 6 bases short and J 4 bases short, with 5 bases between. The CDR3 DNA is TGTGCCAGCAGGACAGCAGATACGCAGTATTTT. It translates to CASRTADTQYF. The variable domain in full, with the rest retrieved from reference TRBV11-2 and TRBJ2-3, is EAGVAQSPRYKIIEKRQSVAFWCNPISGHATLYWYQQILGQGPKLLIQFQNNGVVDDSQLPKDRFSAERLKGVDSTLKIQPAKLEDSAVYLCASRTADTQYFGPGTRLTVL.

The chain uses TRBV20-1 and TRBJ2-4; D possibly corresponds to TRBD2 (5 bases). CDR3 length: 14 amino acids. V was shortened by 3 bases and J by 0 bases, with 9 bases between the two germline ends. CDR1 and CDR2 from the germline V gene are DFQATT and SNEGSKA (reference sequence). CDR3 residues: CSASPGLAKNIQYF. The CDR3 nucleotides are TGCAGTGCTAGTCCGGGGTTAGCCAAAAACATTCAGTACTTC.

V gene TRBV9 combines with J gene TRBJ2-1; D might be TRBD2 (6 bases). This CDR3 contains 13 residues. The germline V gene encodes CDR1 SGDLS and CDR2 YYNGEE. Trimming cost V 0 bases and J 9 bases, with 10 bases left between them. CDR3 residues: CASSVETSFEQFF. The DNA of the CDR3 is TGTGCCAGCAGCGTAGAAACTAGCTTTGAGCAGTTCTTC.

This rearrangement joins TRBV5-6 to TRBJ1-2; 7 nucleotides match TRBD1. The germline CDR1 and CDR2 sequences are SGHDT and YYEEEE. The trim removed 3 bases at V and 5 bases at J, leaving 7 bases unmatched. The CDR3 covers 14 residues. As DNA, the CDR3 is TGTGCCAGCAGCTGGAACAGGGGAGGGTATGGCTACACCTTC. Translating it yields CASSWNRGGYGYTF.

The chain combines TRBV25-1 with TRBJ1-4; D is perhaps TRBD1 (6 bases). The V end lost 3 bases, the J end lost 6 bases, and 14 bases lay between the germline ends. Germline CDR1 and CDR2: MGHDK and SYGVNS. The CDR3 is 15 amino acids. In DNA, the CDR3 is TGTGCCAGCAGTGACCCCGGGGGCGCGGATGAAAAACTGTTTTTT. This gives the protein CASSDPGGADEKLFF.

The gene calls are TRBV7-2 and TRBJ2-3; 13 bases are a match to TRBD2. The CDR3 is 16 amino acids. V shed 5 bases and J 3 bases; nucleotides not matched to a gene: 5. Germline loops: CDR1 SGHTA, CDR2 FQGNSA. CDR3: CASSPGLAGLTDTQYF. CDR3 in DNA: TGTGCCAGCAGCCCGGGACTAGCGGGGCTAACAGATACGCAGTATTTT.